Presented here are 3 T cell receptor beta chains from one specimen sequenced in a study of OX40 agonist ivuxolimab in advanced cancers. The protocol was immunoSEQ multiplex PCR, while the TCRdb copy is restricted to in-frame clones and leaves out a portion. The sample gives roughly 25,000 clones, roughly 90% of which show up once; less than 25% is in the top ten. The specimen comprised CD4+ or CD8+ T cells sorted from blood, sampled in a trial of the OX40 agonist ivuxolimab. The receptors were sampled from an adult with an advanced solid tumor such as melanoma, head and neck, liver or kidney cancer.

CDR3 bases: TGTGCCACCCGATCAACTAGTTCCGGGGAGCTGTTTTTT. Translating it yields CATRSTSSGELFF. The V call is TRBV15, the J call TRBJ2-2; D might be TRBD2 (5 bases). Trimming pared 8 bases from V and 6 bases from J, leaving 13 bases between. This CDR3 contains 13 residues. Per the germline V gene, CDR1 is LNHNV and CDR2 is YYDKDF (reference sequence).

The V call is TRBV9, the J call TRBJ1-1; D gene unclear. The CDR3 contains 15 residues. Germline V gene lookup returns CDR1 SGDLS and CDR2 YYNGEE. V lost 0 bases and J 1 base, leaving 10 bases between the germline ends. The CDR3 loop is CASSVDWRPNTEAFF. In nucleotides, the CDR3 is TGTGCCAGCAGCGTAGACTGGCGCCCGAACACTGAAGCTTTCTTT.

Here the CDR3 DNA reads TGTGCCTCAGCGGGGGACAGGGGCCCTTACGAGCAGTACTTC. This translates into CASAGDRGPYEQYF. The J gene is TRBJ2-7, the V gene TRBV9; 10 positions match TRBD1. The V segment lost 10 bases and the J segment 4 bases; nucleotides outside the gene matches: 11. The CDR3 spans 14 residues. Germline loops: CDR1 SGDLS, CDR2 YYNGEE.